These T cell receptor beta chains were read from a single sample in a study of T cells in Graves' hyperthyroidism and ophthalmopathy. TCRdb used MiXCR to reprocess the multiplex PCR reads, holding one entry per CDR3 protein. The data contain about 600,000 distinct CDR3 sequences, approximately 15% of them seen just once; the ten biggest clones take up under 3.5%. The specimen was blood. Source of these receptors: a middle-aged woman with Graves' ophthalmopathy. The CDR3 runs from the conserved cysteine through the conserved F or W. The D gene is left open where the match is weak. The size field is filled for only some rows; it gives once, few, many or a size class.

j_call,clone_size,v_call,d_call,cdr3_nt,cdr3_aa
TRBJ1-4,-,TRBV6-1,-,TGTGCCAGCAGTGCCTTAAATGAAAAACTGTTTTTT,CASSALNEKLFF
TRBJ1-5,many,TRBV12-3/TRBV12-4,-,TGTGCCAGCAGTTTCGGGATAAGCAATCAGCCCCAGCATTTT,CASSFGISNQPQHF
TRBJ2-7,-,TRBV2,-,TGTGCCAGCATGAGGAGGGTAAGCTCCTACGAGCAGTACTTC,CASMRRVSSYEQYF
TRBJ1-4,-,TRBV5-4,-,TGTGCCAGCAGACGTGGGGGGAGTGCAACTAATGAAAAACTGTTTTTT,CASRRGGSATNEKLFF
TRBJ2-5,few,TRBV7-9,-,TGTGCCAGCAGCTCTACGGGGGAGACCCAGTACTTC,CASSSTGETQYF
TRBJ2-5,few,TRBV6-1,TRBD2,TGTGCCAGCAGTGAATATTGGCAAGAGCGGGGGAAGACCCAGTACTTC,CASSEYWQERGKTQYF
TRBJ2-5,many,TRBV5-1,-,TGCGCCAGCAGCTGGGCAGTCCAAGAGACCCAGTACTTC,CASSWAVQETQYF
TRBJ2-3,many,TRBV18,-,TGTGCCAGCTCACCAAGCCCGAGCACAGATACGCAGTATTTT,CASSPSPSTDTQYF
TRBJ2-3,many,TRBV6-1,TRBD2,TGTGCCAGCAGTGGACTAGCGGTCCTCGATACGCAGTATTTT,CASSGLAVLDTQYF
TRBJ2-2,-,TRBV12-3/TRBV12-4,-,TGTGCCAGCAGTCGGGACAACACCGGGGAGCTGTTTTTT,CASSRDNTGELFF
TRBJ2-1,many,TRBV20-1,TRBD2,TGCAGTGCTTCACAGCCTGCGGGGGGTGAGCAGTTCTTC,CSASQPAGGEQFF
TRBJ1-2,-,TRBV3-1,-,TGTGCCAGCAGCCAGGTTAGAGGATATGGCTACACCTTC,CASSQVRGYGYTF
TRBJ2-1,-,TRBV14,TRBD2,TGTGCCAGCAGCCACATAGCGGGAGGGCTGGATGAGCAGTTCTTC,CASSHIAGGLDEQFF
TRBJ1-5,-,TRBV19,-,TGTGCCAGTAGTATTTGGGGGACTCCCAATCAGCCCCAGCATTTT,CASSIWGTPNQPQHF
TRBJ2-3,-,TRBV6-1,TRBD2,TGTGCCAGCAGTGGAGGAGTAGCGGGGCCAGATACGCAGTATTTT,CASSGGVAGPDTQYF
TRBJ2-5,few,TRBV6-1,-,TGTGCCAGCAGTGAAGGGCTCCAGACCCAGTACTTC,CASSEGLQTQYF
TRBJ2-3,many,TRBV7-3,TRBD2,TGTGCCAGCAGCTTAAAGGGCCCGAGAGGGACTAGCGGACCCACTAGCACAGATACGCAGTATTTT,CASSLKGPRGTSGPTSTDTQYF